This is a list of T cell receptor beta chains from one sample in a study of T cell changes during pregnancy in multiple sclerosis. Measured with immunoSEQ multiplex PCR; TCRdb has only the in-frame clones, and not every one. This table has around 80,000 clones, 92% appearing once. The material was peripheral blood, obtained before pregnancy. These receptors came from a female donor with multiple sclerosis, enrolled in a pregnancy study. Each CDR3 is given without its conserved first and last residue.

>TRBJ2-7|TRBV29-1
SVESGVYEQY
>TRBJ2-7|TRBV6-5
ASSYLRPGQGGEQY
>TRBJ1-3|TRBV5-6
ASSKQAVLAGNTIY
>TRBJ2-5|TRBV15
ATKLGQVIQETQY
>TRBJ2-3|TRBV19
ASSGGITDTQY
>TRBJ2-7|TRBV30
AFGTSSYEQY
>TRBJ2-2|TRBV19
ASSISTNTGELF
>TRBJ2-7|TRBV19
ASSQTGSYEQY
>TRBJ2-2|TRBV2
ASSGGANTGELF
>TRBJ2-1|TRBV2
ASSPIRAGVYNEQF
>TRBJ2-7|TRBV15
ATSTGLAGGPYEQY
>TRBJ2-7|TRBV19
ASSTAGTGVAYEQY
>TRBJ1-2|TRBV2
ASSEDRVTYGYT
>TRBJ1-5|TRBV6-6
ASSYGRRQEPQPQH
>TRBJ2-7|TRBV27
ASGALEQY
>TRBJ2-3|TRBV9
ASSVGLAVTDTQY
>TRBJ2-2|TRBV15
ATSRDWGRATGELF
>TRBJ2-5|TRBV7-8
ASTQRAIQETQY
>TRBJ2-1|TRBV5-1
ASSFGGQILNNEQF
>TRBJ2-1|TRBV10-3
AISDQGNEQF